This entry concerns a single T cell receptor (beta chain). Donors were grouped by their self-reported clinical history. No more than 2 weeks before study entry, exposed participants had met a case of COVID-19. The V end was cut by 7 bases, the J end by 7 bases, with 17 bases between. The length of the CDR3 is 14 residues. Germline V gives CDR1 MNHEY, CDR2 SVGAGI. This sample was taken from a study of blood T cell repertoires in COVID-19. Assay: immunoSEQ multiplex PCR; the TCRdb copy retains only in-frame clones and omits some. Seen here are about 250,000 clones, under 90% observed once, and the top ten hold approximately 4%.

The clonotype was recovered from a woman aged 40 to 50 who had been exposed to COVID-19. What was sequenced was PBMCs or T cells enriched from blood (not recorded which). The chain employs TRBV6-5 and TRBJ2-1, with TRBD2 as a possible D gene (6 bases). DNA of the CDR3: TGTGCCAGCACCTACGGGTGGGGGAGGAATGAGCAGTTCTTC. As protein: CASTYGWGRNEQFF.